This T cell receptor beta chain was retrieved from a study of blood T cell repertoires in COVID-19. In the study overall: Acute-phase and convalescent COVID-19 samples originated in the United States, Italy and Spain.

Data came from immunoSEQ multiplex PCR; TCRdb stores just in-frame clones and leaves some out. The sample contains 110,000 or so clones, 85% of which appear only once. The clonotype was recovered from a human donor in a cohort sampled during active COVID-19. The material sequenced was peripheral blood.

CDR3 coding DNA: TGTGCCAGCAGTTTACCTGACAGACCTATCAATCAGCCCCAGCATTTT. Amino acid sequence: CASSLPDRPINQPQHF. The chain carries TRBV28 and TRBJ1-5, with a possible D match to TRBD1 (5 bases). The germline V gene has CDR1 MDHEN and CDR2 SYDVKM. Trimming shortened V by 2 bases and J by 3 bases, and 14 bases separated the two germline ends. This CDR3 is 16 amino acids long.